The sample holds a few counts of the clone carrying this T cell receptor (beta chain). In TCRdb, the RT-PCR reads were re-called with MiXCR into one record per CDR3 protein. The data contain about 700,000 distinct CDR3 sequences, more than 13% of them singletons. V lost 7 bases, J lost 0 bases, and 15 bases lay in between. This CDR3 has 15 amino acids. The V gene's germline CDR1 is MNHEY and CDR2 SMNVEV (reference sequence). V is TRBV27 and J is TRBJ1-1, with D hard to call. This TCR was sampled from a female donor in good health, serving as a healthy control. What was sequenced was memory CD4+ T cells from blood. The CDR3 DNA follows: TGTGCCAGCAATCGCGAGGGCGTAATGAACACTGAAGCTTTCTTT. This sequence encodes CASNREGVMNTEAFF.